The 16 T cell receptor beta chains below come from one sample, sequenced in a study of CD8 T cells in ankylosing spondylitis. One entry per CDR3 protein results from TCRdb running MiXCR on the 5' RACE reads. Counted here are 7,000 to 8,000 distinct CDR3 sequences, approximately 3% occurring once; the ten biggest clones make up about 35%. Specimen: blood, either unsorted or a sorted T cell fraction (not recorded which). The receptors come from a female donor with ankylosing spondylitis or in good health (not recorded which).

This clonotype has ten or more counts. The chain links TRBV9 to TRBJ2-7; D remains ambiguous. The V end was cut by 2 bases, the J end by 0 bases, with 12 bases between. Germline CDR1 SGDLS, CDR2 YYNGEE. The CDR3 is made up of 15 amino acids. CDR3 protein: CASSVDLQSSYEQYF. The CDR3 bases are TGTGCCAGCAGCGTCGACCTACAGAGCTCCTACGAGCAGTACTTC.

This clonotype showed up many times. J is TRBJ1-1 and V is TRBV9; a weak D match, TRBD1 (5 bases). The germline CDR1 and CDR2 sequences are SGDLS and YYNGEE. This CDR3 has 14 residues. Trimming took 4 bases from V and 5 from J, leaving 15 bases between them. CDR3 loop: CASSPSGRPTEAFF. CDR3 nucleotides: TGTGCCAGCAGCCCCTCAGGGAGGCCGACTGAAGCTTTCTTT. Combining the CDR3 with reference TRBV9 and TRBJ1-1 gives the whole variable domain DSGVTQTPKHLITATGQRVTLRCSPRSGDLSVYWYQQSLDQGLQFLIQYYNGEERAKGNILERFSAQQFPDLHSELNLSSLELGDSALYFCASSPSGRPTEAFFGQGTRLTVV.

This clonotype was seen at least ten times. The CDR3 protein is CASSVDGRSGNEQFF. CDR3 in DNA: TGTGCCAGCAGCGTAGACGGGAGATCGGGGAATGAGCAGTTCTTC. J is TRBJ2-1 and V is TRBV9, with D perhaps matching TRBD2 (6 bases). With 0 bases removed from V and 7 bases from J, the gap between germline ends came to 14 bases. Germline CDR1 is SGDLS and CDR2 is YYNGEE. This CDR3 is built from 15 residues.

This clonotype was counted many times. The chain carries TRBV9 and TRBJ1-2; a possible D gene is TRBD1 (5 bases). CDR1 is SGDLS and CDR2 is YYNGEE in the germline V gene. V lost 0 bases and J lost 1, with 10 bases in between. The CDR3 has 15 residues. DNA for the CDR3: TGTGCCAGCAGCGTAGATGGTCAGGGTAACTATGGCTACACCTTC. Encoded protein: CASSVDGQGNYGYTF.

The sample holds many counts of this clonotype. This sequence joins TRBV9 and TRBJ2-7, with D possibly being TRBD1 (6 bases). The V and J ends lost 0 bases and 3 bases respectively, with 10 bases between them. The CDR3 totals 14 residues. Germline CDR1 is SGDLS and CDR2 is YYNGEE. As DNA, the CDR3 is TGTGCCAGCAGCGTAGAGCAGGGGCACTACGAGCAGTACTTC. It translates to CASSVEQGHYEQYF.

This clonotype showed up many times. The chain carries TRBV9 and TRBJ2-5; TRBD2 matches 8 bases. The germline V gene has CDR1 SGDLS and CDR2 YYNGEE. This CDR3 contains 16 residues. The ends lost 3 bases at V and 3 bases at J; junction bases unmatched: 10. CDR3: CASSAGLTSVEETQYF. The CDR3 region has the DNA TGTGCCAGCAGCGCGGGGCTGACTAGCGTAGAAGAGACCCAGTACTTC.

Many counts were recorded for this clonotype. The chain couples TRBV9 to TRBJ2-3, with 14 bases matching TRBD2. This CDR3 region has 16 residues. Germline CDR1 reads SGDLS; CDR2 reads YYNGEE. With 4 bases clipped from V and 6 bases from J, the junction kept 7 bases outside the gene matches. The CDR3 nucleotides are TGTGCCAGCAGCACAGAGGGGACTAGCGGGAGCGATACGCAGTATTTT. Translating it yields CASSTEGTSGSDTQYF.

By share, this clonotype ranks as medium-sized. The J gene is TRBJ2-1, the V gene TRBV9; no reliable D call. The V gene's germline CDR1 is SGDLS and CDR2 YYNGEE. V lost 2 bases and J lost 5, with 11 bases in between. The CDR3 extends over 14 amino acids. DNA for the CDR3: TGTGCCAGCAGCGTCGGCAGAACTGACAATGAGCAGTTCTTC. Protein sequence: CASSVGRTDNEQFF.

The sample holds many counts of this clonotype. V is TRBV9 and J is TRBJ2-2, with D unclear. Germline V gene lookup returns CDR1 SGDLS and CDR2 YYNGEE. This CDR3 region has 15 residues. V gave up 8 bases and J gave up 4 bases, with 18 bases separating them. CDR3 in amino acids: CASSLEWAGTGELFF. The CDR3 DNA reads as TGTGCCAGTTCCCTAGAGTGGGCAGGCACCGGGGAGCTGTTTTTT. The full variable domain, in which reference TRBV9 and TRBJ2-2 provide the parts outside the CDR3, is DSGVTQTPKHLITATGQRVTLRCSPRSGDLSVYWYQQSLDQGLQFLIQYYNGEERAKGNILERFSAQQFPDLHSELNLSSLELGDSALYFCASSLEWAGTGELFFGEGSRLTVL.

This clonotype has a count of ten or more. The chain uses TRBV9 and TRBJ2-3, with a possible D match to TRBD2 (5 bases). Germline CDR1 and CDR2: SGDLS and YYNGEE. V was clipped by 0 bases and J by 1 base, with 12 bases between them. This CDR3 comprises 16 residues. The CDR3 coding sequence is TGTGCCAGCAGCGTAGCTGGTAGCGCGGGCACAGATACGCAGTATTTT. Amino acids: CASSVAGSAGTDTQYF.

Within the sample, this clonotype is medium-sized. This chain connects TRBV9 to TRBJ2-3, with D perhaps TRBD1 or TRBD2 (5 bases each). The germline V and J ends were trimmed by 4 bases and 1 base, with 19 bases remaining between them. The CDR3 has 17 residues. CDR1 is SGDLS, CDR2 YYNGEE, per germline. CDR3 amino acids: CASSSPTGTSRTDTQYF. Written as DNA, the CDR3 is TGTGCCAGCAGCTCTCCAACCGGGACCTCCCGCACAGATACGCAGTATTTT.

This clonotype was counted many times. V gene TRBV9 combines with J gene TRBJ2-2, with a tentative D call TRBD2 (5 bases). This CDR3 has 13 amino acids. Trimming took 6 bases from V and 1 from J, leaving 7 bases between them. CDR1 and CDR2 from the germline V gene are SGDLS and YYNGEE. The CDR3 sequence is CASNGMNTGELFF. CDR3 DNA sequence: TGTGCCAGCAACGGGATGAACACCGGGGAGCTGTTTTTT.

This clonotype was found many times. The rearrangement uses TRBV9 and TRBJ2-7, with 7 bases matching TRBD1. Trimming cost V 0 bases and J 7 bases; bases outside gene matches: 4. CDR3 length: 13 amino acids. Germline V gene sequence: CDR1 SGDLS, CDR2 YYNGEE. The CDR3 is CASSVGGGTEQYF. For the CDR3, the DNA is TGTGCCAGCAGCGTAGGAGGGGGCACGGAGCAGTACTTC.

The CDR3 DNA reads TGTGCCAGCAGCGCAAGAGAGCGGGGAGAGACCCAGTACTTC. This sequence encodes CASSARERGETQYF. V gene TRBV9 combines with J gene TRBJ2-5; 7 nucleotides align to TRBD2. This CDR3 has 14 amino acids. J gave up 4 bases and V 3 bases, and 6 bases lay outside the gene matches. CDR1 SGDLS and CDR2 YYNGEE come from the germline V gene.

This chain uses TRBV4-3 with TRBJ2-1; either TRBD1 or TRBD2 may supply D (6 bases each). Germline lookup yields CDR1 LGHNA and CDR2 YSLEER. The V gene lost 0 bases and the J gene lost 6 bases, with 12 bases spanning the gap. The CDR3 is 15 amino acids. Here the CDR3 reads CASSQDGGGRNEQFF. For the CDR3, the DNA is TGCGCCAGCAGCCAAGACGGAGGGGGACGCAATGAGCAGTTCTTC.

This clonotype was counted ten times or more. The chain employs TRBV9 and TRBJ2-1; TRBD1 aligns across 9 bases. The ends lost 0 bases at V and 3 bases at J; junction bases unmatched: 4. Germline V gives CDR1 SGDLS, CDR2 YYNGEE. This CDR3 comprises 16 residues. This CDR3 is CASSVGGTGLYNEQFF. The CDR3 DNA is TGTGCCAGCAGCGTAGGGGGGACAGGGCTCTACAATGAGCAGTTCTTC.